This T cell receptor (beta chain) was sequenced for a study of cytomegalovirus exposure and HLA in healthy donors. Note on this clone: No antigen is known for it.

TCRdb's table, derived via immunoSEQ multiplex PCR, lists solely in-frame clones and lacks some. The table lists about 70,000 clones, 94% of them singletons. There are 14 residues in the CDR3. CDR1 is MGHRA, CDR2 YSYEKL, per germline. V was pared by 4 bases and J by 3 bases, with 4 bases of the junction left unmatched. Study-level findings and limits: According to reports, the classifier identified cytomegalovirus status with high specificity and sensitivity.

Sequenced sample: PBMCs. The chain employs TRBV4-1 and TRBJ2-7, with 9 bases matching TRBD1. This clonotype was obtained from a young woman in good health and CMV-seropositive. CDR3 nucleotide sequence: TGCGCCAGCAGCCCCTCGACAGGGGGCTACGAGCAGTACTTC. Its protein product is CASSPSTGGYEQYF.